This is a list of T cell receptor beta chains from one sample in a study of T cells after yellow fever vaccination. TCRdb reanalysed the 5' RACE reads using MiXCR and keeps one entry per CDR3 protein. This sample has 250,000 to 300,000 distinct CDR3 sequences, with roughly 13% found just once. This sample comprised CD4+ T cells sorted from PBMCs, obtained 45 days after the yellow fever booster vaccination. These receptors were taken from a man aged 25-40 years who received the YFV17D yellow fever vaccine. Each CDR3 is given with its conserved first and last residue. A D gene is named only where the DNA matches it firmly. Some rows have no size entry. The others give once, few or many, or a class for an expanded clone.

TRBD2,NA,TRBJ2-7,TRBV7-2,TGTGCCAGCACCGTAGCGGGAGGGAGCTCCTACGAGCAGTACTTC,CASTVAGGSSYEQYF
NA,few,TRBJ2-1,TRBV12-3/TRBV12-4,TGTGCCAGCAATCCGCAACGGGGCCTCCTTTATACCTACAATGAGCAGTTCTTC,CASNPQRGLLYTYNEQFF
NA,few,TRBJ1-5,TRBV2,TGTGCCAGCAGTAATGACAGATATAGCAATCAGCCCCAGCATTTT,CASSNDRYSNQPQHF
NA,few,TRBJ2-6,TRBV27,TGTGCCAGCCCCTCTAGCTCTGGGGCCAACGTCCTGACTTTC,CASPSSSGANVLTF
TRBD2,NA,TRBJ2-5,TRBV7-2,TGTGCCAGCAGCCCCCGGACTAGCGGGGGCCCAGAGACCCAGTACTTC,CASSPRTSGGPETQYF
NA,NA,TRBJ2-1,TRBV12-3/TRBV12-4,TGTGCCAGCAGTTACCGGGACCCCGGAGGTGAGCAGTTCTTC,CASSYRDPGGEQFF
NA,few,TRBJ2-1,TRBV5-1,TGCGCCAGCAGCCCACAGACAGGCGAGCAGTTCTTC,CASSPQTGEQFF
NA,few,TRBJ1-5,TRBV7-3,TGTGCCAGCAGCTTAACGGCGGACCAGCCCCAGCATTTT,CASSLTADQPQHF
NA,few,TRBJ2-3,TRBV19,TGTGCCACTCGCTCGGAGTGGGGCACAGATACGCAGTATTTT,CATRSEWGTDTQYF
TRBD2,few,TRBJ2-1,TRBV4-2,TGTGCCAGCAGCCAGGGTGATAGCGGGAGGGCCGACTACAATGAGCAGTTCTTC,CASSQGDSGRADYNEQFF
TRBD2,NA,TRBJ2-3,TRBV9,TGTGCCAGCAGCGTAGCGCCTAGCGGGAGAGATACGCAGTATTTT,CASSVAPSGRDTQYF
NA,few,TRBJ1-1,TRBV12-3/TRBV12-4,TGTGCCAGCAGAGAAACAGGGTGGACTGAAGCTTTCTTT,CASRETGWTEAFF
TRBD2,NA,TRBJ2-1,TRBV3-1,TGTGCCAGCAGCCAAAGAGGTCTGACTAGCGGTTACAATGAGCAGTTCTTC,CASSQRGLTSGYNEQFF
TRBD2,few,TRBJ2-1,TRBV30,TGTGCCCGCACTAGCGGGAGAATCTACAATGAGCAGTTCTTC,CARTSGRIYNEQFF
TRBD2,few,TRBJ2-5,TRBV7-6,TGTGCCAGCAGCTCTCGGACTAGCGGGAGCGTAGCCGGTGGAGAGACCCAGTACTTC,CASSSRTSGSVAGGETQYF
NA,few,TRBJ1-2,TRBV10-3,TGTGCCATCAGCGATGAGGCGGAAACCTATGGCTACACCTTC,CAISDEAETYGYTF
NA,NA,TRBJ2-2,TRBV5-1,TGCGCCAGCAGCTTGACGGGATCTTCTGACGGGGAGCTGTTTTTT,CASSLTGSSDGELFF